These T cell receptor beta chains were read from a single sample in a study of shared clonotypes between healthy human individuals. Here immunoSEQ multiplex PCR was the method, and the copy in TCRdb shows in-frame clones only, minus some. Among millions of clones listed, approximately 92% were seen once. Specimen: naive CD4+ T cells sorted from blood. The receptors here all came from a man younger than 35 in good health. The CDR3 runs from the conserved cysteine through the conserved F or W. The D gene is left open where the match is weak. Some rows have no size entry. The others give once, few or many, or a class for an expanded clone.

clone_size: NA
d_call: NA
j_call: TRBJ1-5
v_call: TRBV7-8
cdr3_nt: TGTGCCAGCAGCTTATCGGGATATCAGCCCCAGCATTTT
cdr3_aa: CASSLSGYQPQHF

clone_size: once
d_call: NA
j_call: TRBJ2-5
v_call: TRBV5-1
cdr3_nt: TGCGCCAGCAGCTTGAAGGGCCCGGGGGAGACCCAGTACTTC
cdr3_aa: CASSLKGPGETQYF

clone_size: NA
d_call: TRBD1
j_call: TRBJ1-5
v_call: TRBV18
cdr3_nt: TGTGCCAGCTCACCACAGGGGGCCAACAATCAGCCCCAGCATTTT
cdr3_aa: CASSPQGANNQPQHF

clone_size: NA
d_call: TRBD1
j_call: TRBJ2-1
v_call: TRBV19
cdr3_nt: TGTGCCAGTAGAGGGGGACAGGGGCCATTGGATGAGCAGTTCTTC
cdr3_aa: CASRGGQGPLDEQFF

clone_size: NA
d_call: NA
j_call: TRBJ1-1
v_call: TRBV9
cdr3_nt: TGTGCCAGCAGCGTAGGGAACTTGAACACTGAAGCTTTCTTT
cdr3_aa: CASSVGNLNTEAFF

clone_size: NA
d_call: NA
j_call: TRBJ2-7
v_call: TRBV7-8
cdr3_nt: TGTGCCAGCAGCTTAGAGGGAGATAGCTCCTACGAGCAGTACTTC
cdr3_aa: CASSLEGDSSYEQYF

clone_size: NA
d_call: NA
j_call: TRBJ2-5
v_call: TRBV7-6
cdr3_nt: TGTGCCAGCAGCTTAGGGGGGCTGGGGGTCCAAGAGACCCAGTACTTC
cdr3_aa: CASSLGGLGVQETQYF

clone_size: NA
d_call: NA
j_call: TRBJ2-5
v_call: TRBV7-2
cdr3_nt: TGTGCCAGCAGCTTAGTCTTGTCCCTCGAGACCCAGTACTTC
cdr3_aa: CASSLVLSLETQYF

clone_size: once
d_call: NA
j_call: TRBJ1-2
v_call: TRBV7-2
cdr3_nt: TGTGCCAGCAGCCCCCGGGGGGGAGCCCTTGGCTACACCTTC
cdr3_aa: CASSPRGGALGYTF

clone_size: NA
d_call: TRBD2
j_call: TRBJ2-1
v_call: TRBV30
cdr3_nt: TGTGCCTGGAGCAACGGCGGGGGGTTGTACAATGAGCAGTTCTTC
cdr3_aa: CAWSNGGGLYNEQFF

clone_size: NA
d_call: TRBD2
j_call: TRBJ2-3
v_call: TRBV7-9
cdr3_nt: TGTGCCAGCAGCTTATATCAAATAGCGGGAACAGATACGCAGTATTTT
cdr3_aa: CASSLYQIAGTDTQYF

clone_size: NA
d_call: NA
j_call: TRBJ1-2
v_call: TRBV29-1
cdr3_nt: TGCAGCGCCGCACAGGGAACGCAAGGTGGCTACACCTTC
cdr3_aa: CSAAQGTQGGYTF

clone_size: NA
d_call: TRBD2
j_call: TRBJ2-5
v_call: TRBV18
cdr3_nt: TGTGCCAGCTCACCGACTAGCGGGATGTACCAAGAGACCCAGTACTTC
cdr3_aa: CASSPTSGMYQETQYF

clone_size: NA
d_call: TRBD2
j_call: TRBJ2-7
v_call: TRBV19
cdr3_nt: TGTGCCAGTAGTATCCCCGGGACTAGCGGTGACGAGCAGTACTTC
cdr3_aa: CASSIPGTSGDEQYF

clone_size: once
d_call: TRBD1
j_call: TRBJ1-2
v_call: TRBV30
cdr3_nt: TGTGCCTGCGGACAGGGGGGGAACTATGGCTACACCTTC
cdr3_aa: CACGQGGNYGYTF

clone_size: NA
d_call: NA
j_call: TRBJ1-2
v_call: TRBV6-5
cdr3_nt: TGTGCCAGCAGCTCCGTTCGGGAGCGCGGAGGCTACACCTTC
cdr3_aa: CASSSVRERGGYTF

clone_size: NA
d_call: NA
j_call: TRBJ1-6
v_call: TRBV6-6
cdr3_nt: TGTGCCAGCACCCTGGACGGAAATAATTCACCCCTCCACTTT
cdr3_aa: CASTLDGNNSPLHF

clone_size: NA
d_call: TRBD2
j_call: TRBJ2-1
v_call: TRBV4-2
cdr3_nt: TGTGCCAGCAGCCAAGAGTATTTTAGCGGGGGGGTCGGGTCCTACAATGAGCAGTTCTTC
cdr3_aa: CASSQEYFSGGVGSYNEQFF

clone_size: NA
d_call: NA
j_call: TRBJ2-2
v_call: TRBV7-2
cdr3_nt: TGTGCCAGCAGTTCCGGGACCCTAAGGGGCACCGGGGAGCTGTTTTTT
cdr3_aa: CASSSGTLRGTGELFF

clone_size: NA
d_call: NA
j_call: TRBJ1-2
v_call: TRBV27
cdr3_nt: TGTGCCAGCAGTTTTGGAGGGGGGATTGGCTACACCTTC
cdr3_aa: CASSFGGGIGYTF

clone_size: NA
d_call: TRBD1
j_call: TRBJ2-5
v_call: TRBV9
cdr3_nt: TGTGCCAGCAGCGTCGACAGGGAAGAGACCCAGTACTTC
cdr3_aa: CASSVDREETQYF

clone_size: NA
d_call: NA
j_call: TRBJ1-4
v_call: TRBV19
cdr3_nt: TGTGCCAGTAGTTTGGGACTACCAACGAATGAAAAACTGTTTTTT
cdr3_aa: CASSLGLPTNEKLFF

clone_size: NA
d_call: TRBD2
j_call: TRBJ2-1
v_call: TRBV5-1
cdr3_nt: TGCGCCAGCAGCGAAGGGACTAGCGGGGGCAATGAGCAGTTCTTC
cdr3_aa: CASSEGTSGGNEQFF

clone_size: NA
d_call: NA
j_call: TRBJ2-3
v_call: TRBV5-8
cdr3_nt: TGTGCCAGCAGCTTAGCCAATTGGGGAGCAGATACGCAGTATTTT
cdr3_aa: CASSLANWGADTQYF

clone_size: NA
d_call: NA
j_call: TRBJ1-2
v_call: TRBV6-1
cdr3_nt: TGTGCCAGCAGTGGACCCCGGGGGGCTAACTATGGCTACACCTTC
cdr3_aa: CASSGPRGANYGYTF

clone_size: NA
d_call: NA
j_call: TRBJ2-3
v_call: TRBV5-4
cdr3_nt: TGTGCCAGCAGCTCCATCACAGATACGCAGTATTTT
cdr3_aa: CASSSITDTQYF

clone_size: NA
d_call: NA
j_call: TRBJ1-1
v_call: TRBV6-1
cdr3_nt: TGTGCCAGCGGGATGAGGGACCTGAACACTGAAGCTTTCTTT
cdr3_aa: CASGMRDLNTEAFF

clone_size: NA
d_call: NA
j_call: TRBJ2-7
v_call: TRBV6-6
cdr3_nt: TGTGCCAGCAGTCTGTACTCCTACGAGCAGTACTTC
cdr3_aa: CASSLYSYEQYF

clone_size: NA
d_call: NA
j_call: TRBJ2-1
v_call: TRBV7-6
cdr3_nt: TGTGCCAGCAGCTTAAGTCCTAGCCTGATTTCCTACAATGAGCAGTTCTTC
cdr3_aa: CASSLSPSLISYNEQFF

clone_size: NA
d_call: NA
j_call: TRBJ2-1
v_call: TRBV5-1
cdr3_nt: TGCGCCAGCAGCTTGCGGCGTATTACTTCAAGTGGCGGGGCTTACAATGAGCAGTTCTTC
cdr3_aa: CASSLRRITSSGGAYNEQFF

clone_size: NA
d_call: TRBD2
j_call: TRBJ2-3
v_call: TRBV5-1
cdr3_nt: TGCGCCAGCAGCCCGGCACTAGCGGGTGATACGCAGTATTTT
cdr3_aa: CASSPALAGDTQYF

clone_size: once
d_call: NA
j_call: TRBJ1-2
v_call: TRBV5-1
cdr3_nt: TGCGCCAGCAGCCTTACCGGGACTACTTCTCTCGCTAACTATGGCTACACCTTC
cdr3_aa: CASSLTGTTSLANYGYTF

clone_size: NA
d_call: NA
j_call: TRBJ1-2
v_call: TRBV28
cdr3_nt: TGTGCCAGCAGCACTTCCTATGGCTACACCTTC
cdr3_aa: CASSTSYGYTF

clone_size: NA
d_call: NA
j_call: TRBJ2-4
v_call: TRBV5-1
cdr3_nt: TGCGCCAGCAGCTTGGGTCGGCCCGGAGCCAAAAACATTCAGTACTTC
cdr3_aa: CASSLGRPGAKNIQYF

clone_size: NA
d_call: NA
j_call: TRBJ2-3
v_call: TRBV2
cdr3_nt: TGTGCCAGCAGATACCAGCCGGGGCCCACAGATACGCAGTATTTT
cdr3_aa: CASRYQPGPTDTQYF

clone_size: NA
d_call: NA
j_call: TRBJ1-3
v_call: TRBV13
cdr3_nt: TGTGCCAGCAGCTCCCCCAGAGTATCTGGAAACACCATATATTTT
cdr3_aa: CASSSPRVSGNTIYF

clone_size: NA
d_call: TRBD2
j_call: TRBJ2-3
v_call: TRBV4-1
cdr3_nt: TGCGCCAGCAGCCACCTACTAGCGACGCACACAGATACGCAGTATTTT
cdr3_aa: CASSHLLATHTDTQYF

clone_size: NA
d_call: NA
j_call: TRBJ2-7
v_call: TRBV7-2
cdr3_nt: TGTGCCAGCAGCTTAGGGACCAATCGGAACGAGCAGTACTTC
cdr3_aa: CASSLGTNRNEQYF

clone_size: NA
d_call: NA
j_call: TRBJ2-1
v_call: TRBV7-8
cdr3_nt: TGTGCCAGCAGCTTATTCGGGAATGAGCAGTTCTTC
cdr3_aa: CASSLFGNEQFF

clone_size: NA
d_call: TRBD1
j_call: TRBJ1-1
v_call: TRBV4-1
cdr3_nt: TGCGCCAGCAGCAAACCCCAGAGCGACAGGGGAGCTTTCTTT
cdr3_aa: CASSKPQSDRGAFF

clone_size: NA
d_call: TRBD1
j_call: TRBJ1-5
v_call: TRBV6-1
cdr3_nt: TGTGCCAGCAGTGAGCGGACAGGGCTTTATAGCAATCAGCCCCAGCATTTT
cdr3_aa: CASSERTGLYSNQPQHF

clone_size: once
d_call: NA
j_call: TRBJ2-7
v_call: TRBV18
cdr3_nt: TGTGCCAGCTCACCGAGGGAAGTAAACGAGCAGTACTTC
cdr3_aa: CASSPREVNEQYF

clone_size: NA
d_call: TRBD1
j_call: TRBJ1-4
v_call: TRBV18
cdr3_nt: TGTGCCAGCTCACCCTCCCCGGGACAGGGTGAAAAACTGTTTTTT
cdr3_aa: CASSPSPGQGEKLFF

clone_size: NA
d_call: TRBD1
j_call: TRBJ2-5
v_call: TRBV5-1
cdr3_nt: TGCGCCAGCAGTCACCCTTCAGGGGGTTTGCCCCCCCAAGAGACCCAGTACTTC
cdr3_aa: CASSHPSGGLPPQETQYF

clone_size: once
d_call: NA
j_call: TRBJ2-3
v_call: TRBV5-1
cdr3_nt: TGCGCCAGCAGCCGAAGTGGGTCAGATACGCAGTATTTT
cdr3_aa: CASSRSGSDTQYF

clone_size: NA
d_call: NA
j_call: TRBJ1-2
v_call: TRBV14
cdr3_nt: TGTGCCAGCAGCCAAGAGCGGAAGGGAGACGGCTATGGCTACACCTTC
cdr3_aa: CASSQERKGDGYGYTF

clone_size: few
d_call: NA
j_call: TRBJ1-4
v_call: TRBV10-3
cdr3_nt: TGTGCCATCAGTGAGTCGTGGGGTACTAATGAAAAACTGTTTTTT
cdr3_aa: CAISESWGTNEKLFF

clone_size: few
d_call: NA
j_call: TRBJ1-1
v_call: TRBV29-1
cdr3_nt: TGCAGCTCTACGGAGGGGAGGACTGAAGCTTTCTTT
cdr3_aa: CSSTEGRTEAFF

clone_size: NA
d_call: NA
j_call: TRBJ2-2
v_call: TRBV7-2
cdr3_nt: TGTGCCAGCAGAATTATTGGTACAGGGAACACCGGGGAGCTGTTTTTT
cdr3_aa: CASRIIGTGNTGELFF

clone_size: once
d_call: TRBD2
j_call: TRBJ2-7
v_call: TRBV7-2
cdr3_nt: TGTGCCAGCAGCCTCTGGACTAGCGGGAGTCGGAGGAACGAGCAGTACTTC
cdr3_aa: CASSLWTSGSRRNEQYF

clone_size: NA
d_call: NA
j_call: TRBJ2-7
v_call: TRBV28
cdr3_nt: TGTGCCAGCAGTTTAATGGGTTACGAGCAGTACTTC
cdr3_aa: CASSLMGYEQYF

clone_size: NA
d_call: NA
j_call: TRBJ2-7
v_call: TRBV19
cdr3_nt: TGTGCCAGTAGTGCAAACAGGGAGCAGTACTTC
cdr3_aa: CASSANREQYF

clone_size: NA
d_call: NA
j_call: TRBJ1-3
v_call: TRBV9
cdr3_nt: TGTGCCAGCAGCGTATTTGGGGGCTACTCTGGAAACACCATATATTTT
cdr3_aa: CASSVFGGYSGNTIYF

clone_size: NA
d_call: NA
j_call: TRBJ1-1
v_call: TRBV5-8
cdr3_nt: TGTGCCAGCAGCTTCCTCCTCGGGGCGAACACTGAAGCTTTCTTT
cdr3_aa: CASSFLLGANTEAFF

clone_size: once
d_call: TRBD1
j_call: TRBJ2-1
v_call: TRBV27
cdr3_nt: TGTGCCAGCAGTTTATTGACCTCAGGGGGCTCGAGACGCGCAACTTACAATGAGCAGTTCTTC
cdr3_aa: CASSLLTSGGSRRATYNEQFF

clone_size: NA
d_call: NA
j_call: TRBJ2-5
v_call: TRBV29-1
cdr3_nt: TGCAGCGTTGGCCGGGAGTTGAGCGAGACCCAGTACTTC
cdr3_aa: CSVGRELSETQYF

clone_size: NA
d_call: NA
j_call: TRBJ1-2
v_call: TRBV6-5
cdr3_nt: TGTGCCAGCAAACTGGACGGGAACTATGGCTACACCTTC
cdr3_aa: CASKLDGNYGYTF